Following are 3 T cell receptor beta chains from one sample sequenced in a study of T cells in localized non-small cell lung cancer. Libraries were prepared by immunoSEQ multiplex PCR; TCRdb keeps only in-frame clonotypes and omits some of them. The sample shows tens of thousands of clones, about four fifths of them seen only once. The sequences come from peripheral blood, collected before any cancer treatment. The source of these receptors is a female donor older than 55 with stage II squamous cell lung carcinoma.

This clone showed up just a few times. The rearrangement links TRBV11-2 to TRBJ2-5; 7 positions match TRBD2. Germline V gives CDR1 SGHAT, CDR2 FQNNGV. Trimming at V came to 5 bases and at J to 5 bases, leaving 11 bases not matched to a gene. The CDR3 consists of 15 residues. The CDR3 loop reads CASSPPGGRVETQYF. The CDR3 coding sequence is TGTGCCAGCAGCCCTCCGGGGGGTAGGGTTGAGACCCAGTACTTC.

The table lists this clone with a count of one. The chain uses TRBV5-1 and TRBJ1-1, with D uncertain. V was trimmed by 4 bases and J by 2 bases, leaving 9 bases between them. In germline, CDR1 is SGHRS, CDR2 YFSETQ. CDR3 length: 13 amino acids. The CDR3 loop reads CASSADVNTEAFF. The CDR3 region has the DNA TGCGCCAGCAGCGCGGATGTAAACACTGAAGCTTTCTTT.

V usage is TRBV19 and J usage is TRBJ1-4; D remains ambiguous. The V end was cut by 5 bases, the J end by 0 bases, with 13 bases between. The CDR3 loop spans 16 amino acids. CDR1 is LNHDA, CDR2 SQIVND, per germline (reference sequence). The CDR3 DNA reads as TGTGCCAGTAGTTCCAGCTTAGTTGCAACTAATGAAAAACTGTTTTTT. Its protein is CASSSSLVATNEKLFF.